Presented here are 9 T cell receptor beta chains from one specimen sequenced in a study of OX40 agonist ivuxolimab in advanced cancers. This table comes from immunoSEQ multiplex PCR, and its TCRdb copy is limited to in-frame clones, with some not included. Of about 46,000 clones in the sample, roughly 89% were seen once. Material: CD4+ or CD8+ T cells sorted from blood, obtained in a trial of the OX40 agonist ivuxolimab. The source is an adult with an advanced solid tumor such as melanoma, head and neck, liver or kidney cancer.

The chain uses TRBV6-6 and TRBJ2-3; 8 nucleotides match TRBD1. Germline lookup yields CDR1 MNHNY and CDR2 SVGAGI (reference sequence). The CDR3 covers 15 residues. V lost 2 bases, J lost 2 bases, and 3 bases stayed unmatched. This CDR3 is CASSYPGQATDTQYF. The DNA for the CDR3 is TGTGCCAGCAGTTACCCGGGACAGGCCACAGATACGCAGTATTTT.

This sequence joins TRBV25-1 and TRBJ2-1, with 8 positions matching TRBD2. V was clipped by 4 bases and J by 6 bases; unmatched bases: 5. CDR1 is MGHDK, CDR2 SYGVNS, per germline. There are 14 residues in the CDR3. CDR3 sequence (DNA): TGTGCCAGCAGTGGGAGCGGGAGAGGCAATGAGCAGTTCTTC. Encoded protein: CASSGSGRGNEQFF.

The CDR3 sequence is CASSRGYSNQPQHF. CDR3 bases: TGTGCCAGTTCGCGGGGGTATAGCAATCAGCCCCAGCATTTT. The chain carries TRBV19 and TRBJ1-5; D might be TRBD1 (5 bases). CDR1 LNHDA and CDR2 SQIVND come from the germline V gene (reference sequence). The CDR3 sequence is 14 residues long. Trimming took 8 bases from V and 0 from J, leaving 11 bases between them.

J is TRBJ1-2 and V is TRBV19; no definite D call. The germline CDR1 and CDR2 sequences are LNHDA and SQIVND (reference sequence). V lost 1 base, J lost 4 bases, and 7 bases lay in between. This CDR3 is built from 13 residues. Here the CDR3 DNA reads TGTGCCAGTAGTATAGCCGGGGTCTATGGCTACACCTTC. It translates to CASSIAGVYGYTF.

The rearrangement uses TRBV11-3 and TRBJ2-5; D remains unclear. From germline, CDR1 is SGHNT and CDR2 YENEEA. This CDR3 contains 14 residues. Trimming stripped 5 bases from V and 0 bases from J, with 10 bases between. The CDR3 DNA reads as TGTGCCAGCAGCCTCGGACCCAACCAAGAGACCCAGTACTTC. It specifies CASSLGPNQETQYF.

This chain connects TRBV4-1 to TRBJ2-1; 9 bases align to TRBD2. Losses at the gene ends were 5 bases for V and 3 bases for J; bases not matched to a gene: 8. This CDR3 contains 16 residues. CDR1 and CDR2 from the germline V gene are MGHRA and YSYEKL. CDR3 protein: CASSDAGTSYYNEQFF. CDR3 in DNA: TGCGCCAGCAGCGACGCCGGGACTAGCTACTACAATGAGCAGTTCTTC.

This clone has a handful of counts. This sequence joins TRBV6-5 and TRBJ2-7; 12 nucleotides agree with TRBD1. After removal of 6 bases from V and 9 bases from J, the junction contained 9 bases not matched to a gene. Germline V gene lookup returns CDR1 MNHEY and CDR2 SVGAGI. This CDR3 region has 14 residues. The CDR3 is CASSTGTGGGGQYF. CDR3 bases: TGTGCCAGCAGCACCGGGACAGGGGGCGGGGGGCAGTACTTC.

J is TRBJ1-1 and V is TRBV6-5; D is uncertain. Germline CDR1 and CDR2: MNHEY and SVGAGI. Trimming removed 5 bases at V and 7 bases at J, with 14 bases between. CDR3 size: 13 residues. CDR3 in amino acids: CASSMYGLNEAFF. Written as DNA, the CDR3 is TGTGCCAGCAGTATGTACGGGCTGAATGAAGCTTTCTTT.

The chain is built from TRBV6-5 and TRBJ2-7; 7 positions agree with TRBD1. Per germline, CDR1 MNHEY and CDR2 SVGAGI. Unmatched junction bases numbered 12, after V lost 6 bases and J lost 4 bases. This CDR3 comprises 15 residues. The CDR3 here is CASRSPSEGAYEQYF. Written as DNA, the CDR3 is TGTGCCAGCAGATCTCCCTCTGAGGGGGCTTACGAGCAGTACTTC.